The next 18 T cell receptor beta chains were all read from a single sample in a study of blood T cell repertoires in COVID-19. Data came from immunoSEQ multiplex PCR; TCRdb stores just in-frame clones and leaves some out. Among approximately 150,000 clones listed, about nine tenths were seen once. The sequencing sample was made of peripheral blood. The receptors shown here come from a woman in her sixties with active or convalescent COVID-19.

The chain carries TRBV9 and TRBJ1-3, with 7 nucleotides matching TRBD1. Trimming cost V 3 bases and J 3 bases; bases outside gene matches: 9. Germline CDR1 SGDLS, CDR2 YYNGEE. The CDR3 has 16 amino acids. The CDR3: CASSAALDRIGNTIYF. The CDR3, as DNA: TGTGCCAGCAGCGCCGCCTTGGACAGGATTGGAAACACCATATATTTT.

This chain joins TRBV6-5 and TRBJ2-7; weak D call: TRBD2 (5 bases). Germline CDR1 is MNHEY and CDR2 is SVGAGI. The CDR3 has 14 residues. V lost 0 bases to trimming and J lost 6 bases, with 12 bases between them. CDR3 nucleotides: TGTGCCAGCAGTTACTCCCGGGGATGGGGCGAGCAGTACTTC. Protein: CASSYSRGWGEQYF.

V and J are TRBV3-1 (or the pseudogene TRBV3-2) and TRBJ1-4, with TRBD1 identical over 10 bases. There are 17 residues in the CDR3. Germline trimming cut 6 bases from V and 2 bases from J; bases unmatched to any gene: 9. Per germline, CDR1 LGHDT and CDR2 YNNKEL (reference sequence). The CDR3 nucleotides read TGTGCCAGCAGTTATCGACAGGGGGCTGCGACTAATGAAAAACTGTTTTTT. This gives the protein CASSYRQGAATNEKLFF.

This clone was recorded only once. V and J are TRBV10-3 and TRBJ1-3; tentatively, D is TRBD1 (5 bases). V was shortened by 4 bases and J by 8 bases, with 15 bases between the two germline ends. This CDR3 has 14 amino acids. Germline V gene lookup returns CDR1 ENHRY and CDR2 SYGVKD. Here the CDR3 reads CAISVSRGEDTIYF. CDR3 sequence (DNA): TGTGCCATCAGTGTTTCCCGGGGGGAAGACACCATATATTTT.

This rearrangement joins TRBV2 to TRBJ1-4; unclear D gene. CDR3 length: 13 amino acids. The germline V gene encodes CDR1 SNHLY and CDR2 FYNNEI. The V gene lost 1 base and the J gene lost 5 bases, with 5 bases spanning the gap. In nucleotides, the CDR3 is TGTGCCAGCAGTGAAGGTCTAAATGAAAAACTGTTTTTT. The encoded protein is CASSEGLNEKLFF.

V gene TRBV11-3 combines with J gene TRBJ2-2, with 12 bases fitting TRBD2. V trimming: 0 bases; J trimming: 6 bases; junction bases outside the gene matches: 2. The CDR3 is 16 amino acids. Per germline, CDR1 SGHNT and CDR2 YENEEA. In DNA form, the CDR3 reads TGTGCCAGCAGCTTAGACTGGACTAGCGGGGCCGGGGAGCTGTTTTTT. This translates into CASSLDWTSGAGELFF.

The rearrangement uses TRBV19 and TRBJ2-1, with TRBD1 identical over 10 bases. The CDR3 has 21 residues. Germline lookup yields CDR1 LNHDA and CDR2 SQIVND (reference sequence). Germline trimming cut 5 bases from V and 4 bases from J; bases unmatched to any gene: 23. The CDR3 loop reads CASSSLRLGQGTVQGYNEQFF. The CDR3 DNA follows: TGTGCCAGTAGTTCCCTAAGGCTGGGACAGGGGACCGTACAGGGGTACAATGAGCAGTTCTTC.

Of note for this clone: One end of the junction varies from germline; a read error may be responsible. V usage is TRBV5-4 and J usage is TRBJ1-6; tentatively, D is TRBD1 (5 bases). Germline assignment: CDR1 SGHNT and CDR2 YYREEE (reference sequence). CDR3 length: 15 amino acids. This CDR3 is CASSVTGAERGPLRF. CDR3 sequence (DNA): TGTGCCAGCAGCGTAACCGGGGCCGAGCGGGGACCCCTCCGCTTT. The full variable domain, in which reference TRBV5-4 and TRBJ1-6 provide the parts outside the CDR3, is ETGVTQSPTHLIKTRGQQVTLRCSSQSGHNTVSWYQQALGQGPQFIFQYYREEENGRGNFPPRFSGLQFPNYSSELNVNALELDDSALYLCASSVTGAERGPLRFGNGTRLTVT.

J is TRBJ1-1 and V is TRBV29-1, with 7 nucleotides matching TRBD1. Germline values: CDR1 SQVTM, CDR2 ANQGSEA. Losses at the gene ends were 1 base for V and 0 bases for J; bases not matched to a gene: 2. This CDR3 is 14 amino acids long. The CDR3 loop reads CSVEGGQLNTEAFF. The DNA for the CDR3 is TGCAGCGTTGAAGGGGGACAGCTGAACACTGAAGCTTTCTTT. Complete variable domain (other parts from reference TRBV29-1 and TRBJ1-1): SAVISQKPSRDICQRGTSLTIQCQVDSQVTMMFWYRQQPGQSLTLIATANQGSEATYESGFVIDKFPISRPNLTFSTLTVSNMSPEDSSIYLCSVEGGQLNTEAFFGQGTRLTVV.

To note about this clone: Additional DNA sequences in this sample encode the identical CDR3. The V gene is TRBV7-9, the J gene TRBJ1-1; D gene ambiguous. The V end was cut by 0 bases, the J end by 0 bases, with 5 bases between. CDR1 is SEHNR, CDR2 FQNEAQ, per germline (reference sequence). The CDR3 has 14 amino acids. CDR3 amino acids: CASSLASVNTEAFF. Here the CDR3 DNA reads TGTGCCAGCAGCTTAGCGTCCGTGAACACTGAAGCTTTCTTT.

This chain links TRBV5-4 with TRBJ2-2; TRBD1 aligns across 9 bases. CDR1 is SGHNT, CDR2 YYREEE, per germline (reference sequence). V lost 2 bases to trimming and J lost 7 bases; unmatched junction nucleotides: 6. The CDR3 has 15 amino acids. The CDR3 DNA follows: TGTGCCAGCAGCTTCCGGGACAGGGCGGGCGGGGAGCTGTTTTTT. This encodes CASSFRDRAGGELFF.

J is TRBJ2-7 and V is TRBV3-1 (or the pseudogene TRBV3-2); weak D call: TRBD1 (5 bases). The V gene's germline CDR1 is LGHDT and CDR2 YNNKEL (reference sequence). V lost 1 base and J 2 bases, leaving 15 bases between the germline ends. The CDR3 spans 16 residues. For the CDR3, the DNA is TGTGCCAGCAGCCAAGCCCCGGACACCGACGCCTACGAGCAGTACTTC. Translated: CASSQAPDTDAYEQYF.

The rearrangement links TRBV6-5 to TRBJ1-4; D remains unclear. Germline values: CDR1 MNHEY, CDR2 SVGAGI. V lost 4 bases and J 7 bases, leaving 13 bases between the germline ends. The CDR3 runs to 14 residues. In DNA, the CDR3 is TGTGCCAGCAGTTTCCAGGCCTGGGCTGAAAAACTGTTTTTT. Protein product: CASSFQAWAEKLFF.

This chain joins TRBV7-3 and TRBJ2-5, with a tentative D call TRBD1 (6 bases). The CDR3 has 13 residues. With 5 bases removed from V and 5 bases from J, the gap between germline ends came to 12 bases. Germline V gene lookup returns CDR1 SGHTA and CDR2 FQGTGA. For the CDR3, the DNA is TGTGCCAGCAGCCCTGGGACATGGGAGACCCAGTACTTC. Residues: CASSPGTWETQYF.

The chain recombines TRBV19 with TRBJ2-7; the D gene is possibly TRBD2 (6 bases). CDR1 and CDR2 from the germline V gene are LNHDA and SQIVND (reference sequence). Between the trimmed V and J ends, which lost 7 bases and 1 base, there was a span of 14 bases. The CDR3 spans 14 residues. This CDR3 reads CASTPGLGSYEQYF. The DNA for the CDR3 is TGTGCCAGTACCCCGGGACTGGGGTCCTACGAGCAGTACTTC.

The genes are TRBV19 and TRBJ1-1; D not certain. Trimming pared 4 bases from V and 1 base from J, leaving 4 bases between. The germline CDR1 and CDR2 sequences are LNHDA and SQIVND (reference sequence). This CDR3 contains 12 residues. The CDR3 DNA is TGTGCCAGTAGTACCCGGAACACTGAAGCTTTCTTT. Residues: CASSTRNTEAFF.

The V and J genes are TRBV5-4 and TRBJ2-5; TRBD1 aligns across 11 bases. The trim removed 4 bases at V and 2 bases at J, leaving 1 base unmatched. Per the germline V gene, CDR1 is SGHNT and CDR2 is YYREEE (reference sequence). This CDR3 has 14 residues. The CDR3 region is CASSGTGGQETQYF. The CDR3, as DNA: TGTGCCAGCAGCGGGACAGGGGGACAAGAGACCCAGTACTTC. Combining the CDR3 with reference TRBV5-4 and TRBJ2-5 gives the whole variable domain ETGVTQSPTHLIKTRGQQVTLRCSSQSGHNTVSWYQQALGQGPQFIFQYYREEENGRGNFPPRFSGLQFPNYSSELNVNALELDDSALYLCASSGTGGQETQYFGPGTRLLVL.

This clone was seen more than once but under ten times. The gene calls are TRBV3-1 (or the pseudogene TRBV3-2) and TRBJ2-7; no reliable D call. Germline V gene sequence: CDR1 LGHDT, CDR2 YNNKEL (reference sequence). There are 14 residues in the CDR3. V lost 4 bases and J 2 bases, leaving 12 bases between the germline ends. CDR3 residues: CASSLQGAAYEQYF. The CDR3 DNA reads TGTGCCAGCAGCCTTCAAGGAGCTGCCTACGAGCAGTACTTC.